A selection of T cell receptor beta chains follows, all from one sample in a study of graft-versus-host responses after intestinal transplantation. This table comes from immunoSEQ multiplex PCR, and its TCRdb copy is limited to in-frame clones, with some not included. Found here are fewer than 20,000 clones, almost 80% of them singletons; the top ten hold about 8%. The material was ileum tissue, obtained roughly 450 days after intestinal transplant. The receptors here all came from a human patient who received an intestinal transplant, so some T cells may come from the graft donor. The CDR3 runs from the conserved cysteine through the conserved F or W. The order of the fields is D gene, J gene, V gene, clone size, CDR3 DNA, CDR3 protein. A D gene is named only where the DNA matches it firmly. Rows give clone size only sometimes, using once, few, many, or a class for an expanded clone.

D gene: NA; J gene: TRBJ2-7; V gene: TRBV18; clone size: few; CDR3 DNA: TGTGCCAGCTCACCGGATAAGGAGCAGTACTTC; CDR3 protein: CASSPDKEQYF
D gene: TRBD2; J gene: TRBJ2-3; V gene: TRBV5-3; clone size: NA; CDR3 DNA: TGTGCCAGAAGCTTGACTAGCGGCACAGATACGCAGTATTTT; CDR3 protein: CARSLTSGTDTQYF
D gene: NA; J gene: TRBJ1-2; V gene: TRBV29-1; clone size: NA; CDR3 DNA: TGCAGCGCCCAGAGTACCTATGGCTACACCTTC; CDR3 protein: CSAQSTYGYTF
D gene: NA; J gene: TRBJ1-5; V gene: TRBV19; clone size: once; CDR3 DNA: TGTGCCAGTAGGGCGGAGGGTAATCAGCCCCAGCATTTT; CDR3 protein: CASRAEGNQPQHF
D gene: TRBD2; J gene: TRBJ2-1; V gene: TRBV5-6; clone size: NA; CDR3 DNA: TGTGCCAGCAGCTTGAAGTCTAGCGGGAGTCGGGAGCAGTTCTTC; CDR3 protein: CASSLKSSGSREQFF
D gene: NA; J gene: TRBJ2-7; V gene: TRBV5-1; clone size: NA; CDR3 DNA: TGCGCCAGCAGCTTGGGACCAGGGTCCTACGAGCAGTACTTC; CDR3 protein: CASSLGPGSYEQYF
D gene: NA; J gene: TRBJ1-5; V gene: TRBV6-6; clone size: NA; CDR3 DNA: TGTGCCAGCAGGACCCCCCATTTTAGCAATCAGCCCCAGCATTTT; CDR3 protein: CASRTPHFSNQPQHF
D gene: NA; J gene: TRBJ2-3; V gene: TRBV7-9; clone size: NA; CDR3 DNA: TGTGCGGGCAGGGGCGGGCCCACAGATACGCAGTATTTT; CDR3 protein: CAGRGGPTDTQYF
D gene: TRBD2; J gene: TRBJ2-5; V gene: TRBV10-3; clone size: NA; CDR3 DNA: TGTGCCATCAGTGAGTCCATAGCGGGGGGCACTAAAGGTGAAGAGACCCAGTACTTC; CDR3 protein: CAISESIAGGTKGEETQYF
D gene: TRBD1; J gene: TRBJ2-3; V gene: TRBV18; clone size: NA; CDR3 DNA: TGTGCCAGCTCACGCCCGGGGACAGGAAGCACAGATACGCAGTATTTT; CDR3 protein: CASSRPGTGSTDTQYF
D gene: TRBD1; J gene: TRBJ1-1; V gene: TRBV27; clone size: NA; CDR3 DNA: TGTGCCAGCAGTTTATACAGGGGTAGTGGGGTCACTGAAGCTTTCTTT; CDR3 protein: CASSLYRGSGVTEAFF
D gene: NA; J gene: TRBJ1-1; V gene: TRBV10-2; clone size: NA; CDR3 DNA: TGCGCCAGCAACGAGGGTAGGGAGGCTGAAGCTTTCTTT; CDR3 protein: CASNEGREAEAFF
D gene: NA; J gene: TRBJ2-1; V gene: TRBV27; clone size: NA; CDR3 DNA: TGTGCCAGCACCGAACGGGGGCCGTCCTACAATGAGCAGTTCTTC; CDR3 protein: CASTERGPSYNEQFF
D gene: NA; J gene: TRBJ1-1; V gene: TRBV7-9; clone size: NA; CDR3 DNA: TGTGCCAGCAGCTTCCACTCCCCTATGAACACTGAAGCTTTCTTT; CDR3 protein: CASSFHSPMNTEAFF
D gene: TRBD1; J gene: TRBJ1-2; V gene: TRBV19; clone size: NA; CDR3 DNA: TGTGCCAGTAGTATTACAGGGGACTATGGCTACACCTTC; CDR3 protein: CASSITGDYGYTF
D gene: NA; J gene: TRBJ2-7; V gene: TRBV10-1; clone size: NA; CDR3 DNA: TGCGCCAGCTATATAGAATCATCCTACGAGCAGTACTTC; CDR3 protein: CASYIESSYEQYF
D gene: NA; J gene: TRBJ1-2; V gene: TRBV4-2; clone size: NA; CDR3 DNA: TGTGCCAGCAGCCAAGATTGGTATGGCTACACCTTC; CDR3 protein: CASSQDWYGYTF
D gene: NA; J gene: TRBJ1-1; V gene: TRBV5-5; clone size: few; CDR3 DNA: TGTGCCAGCAGCCTTCAAGGGAACACTGAAGCTTTCTTT; CDR3 protein: CASSLQGNTEAFF
D gene: NA; J gene: TRBJ1-4; V gene: TRBV5-5; clone size: NA; CDR3 DNA: TGTGCCAGCAGCTTGCACGCGGATGAAAAACTGTTTTTT; CDR3 protein: CASSLHADEKLFF
D gene: TRBD1; J gene: TRBJ2-5; V gene: TRBV5-3; clone size: NA; CDR3 DNA: TGTGCCAGAAGCAGCGAGACAGGGAAGACCCAGTACTTC; CDR3 protein: CARSSETGKTQYF
D gene: NA; J gene: TRBJ1-2; V gene: TRBV6-1; clone size: NA; CDR3 DNA: TGTGCCAGCAGTGAAAGGGCCTATGGCTACACCTTC; CDR3 protein: CASSERAYGYTF
D gene: NA; J gene: TRBJ2-3; V gene: TRBV7-9; clone size: NA; CDR3 DNA: TGTGCCAGCATGGGGAGACTGGGAGATACGCAGTATTTT; CDR3 protein: CASMGRLGDTQYF